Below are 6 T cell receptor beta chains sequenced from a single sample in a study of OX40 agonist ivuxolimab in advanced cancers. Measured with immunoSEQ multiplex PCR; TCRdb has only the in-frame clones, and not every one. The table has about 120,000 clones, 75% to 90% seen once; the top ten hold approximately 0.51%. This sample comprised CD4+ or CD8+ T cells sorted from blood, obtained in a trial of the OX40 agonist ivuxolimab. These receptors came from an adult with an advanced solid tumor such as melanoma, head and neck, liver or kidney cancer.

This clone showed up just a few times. The CDR3 loop is CASSLDRANTQYF. DNA of the CDR3: TGTGCCAGCAGCTTAGACAGGGCAAATACGCAGTATTTT. The chain carries TRBV7-8 and TRBJ2-3, with D perhaps matching TRBD1 (6 bases). Trimming cost V 1 base and J 7 bases, with 9 bases left between them. Germline V CDR1 and CDR2: SGHVS, FQNEAQ. The CDR3 spans 13 residues.

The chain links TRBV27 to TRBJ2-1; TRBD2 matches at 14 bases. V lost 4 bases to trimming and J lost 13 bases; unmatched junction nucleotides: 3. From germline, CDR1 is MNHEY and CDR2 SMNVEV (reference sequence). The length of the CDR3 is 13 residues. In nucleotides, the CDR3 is TGTGCCAGCAGTTGGGGACTAGCGGGGGCACAGTTCTTC. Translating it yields CASSWGLAGAQFF.

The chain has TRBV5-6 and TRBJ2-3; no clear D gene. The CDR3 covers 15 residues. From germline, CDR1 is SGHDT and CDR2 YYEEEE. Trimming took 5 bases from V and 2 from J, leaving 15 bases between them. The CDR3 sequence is CASSHDGVLTDTQYF. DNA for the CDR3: TGTGCCAGCAGTCATGATGGGGTTCTCACAGATACGCAGTATTTT.

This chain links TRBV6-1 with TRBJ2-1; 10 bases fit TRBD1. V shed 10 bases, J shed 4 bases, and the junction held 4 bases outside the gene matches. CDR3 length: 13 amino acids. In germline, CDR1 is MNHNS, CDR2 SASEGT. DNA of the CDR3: TGTGCCACCCCGGGACAGGGGTACAATGAGCAGTTCTTC. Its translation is CATPGQGYNEQFF.

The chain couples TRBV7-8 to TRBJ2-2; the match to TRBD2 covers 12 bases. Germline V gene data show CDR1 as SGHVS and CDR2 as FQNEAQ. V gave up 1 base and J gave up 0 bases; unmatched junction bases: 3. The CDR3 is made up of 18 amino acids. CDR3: CASSLVPSGGANTGELFF. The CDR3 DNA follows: TGTGCCAGCAGCTTAGTCCCTAGCGGGGGGGCGAACACCGGGGAGCTGTTTTTT.

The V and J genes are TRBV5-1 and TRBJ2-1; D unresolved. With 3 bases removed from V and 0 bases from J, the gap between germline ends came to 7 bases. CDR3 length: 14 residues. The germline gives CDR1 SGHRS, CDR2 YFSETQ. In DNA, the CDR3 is TGCGCCAGCAGCTCCTCTTACTCCTACAATGAGCAGTTCTTC. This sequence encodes CASSSSYSYNEQFF.